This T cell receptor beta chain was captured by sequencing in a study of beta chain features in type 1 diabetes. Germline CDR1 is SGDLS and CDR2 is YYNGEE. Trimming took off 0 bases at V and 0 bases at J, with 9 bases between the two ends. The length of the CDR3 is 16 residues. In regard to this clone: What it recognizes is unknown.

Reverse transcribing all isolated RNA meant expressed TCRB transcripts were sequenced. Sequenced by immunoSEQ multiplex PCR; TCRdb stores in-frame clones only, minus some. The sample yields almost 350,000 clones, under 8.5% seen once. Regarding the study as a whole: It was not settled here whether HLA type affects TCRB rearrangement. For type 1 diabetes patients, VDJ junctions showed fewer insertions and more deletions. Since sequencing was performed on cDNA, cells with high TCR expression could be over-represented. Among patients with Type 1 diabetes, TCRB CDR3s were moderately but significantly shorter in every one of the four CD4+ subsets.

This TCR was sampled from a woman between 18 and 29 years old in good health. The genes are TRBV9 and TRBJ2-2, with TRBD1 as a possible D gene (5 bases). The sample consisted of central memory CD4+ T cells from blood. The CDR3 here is CASSVGVGPNTGELFF. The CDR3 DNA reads TGTGCCAGCAGCGTAGGAGTGGGGCCGAACACCGGGGAGCTGTTTTTT.